These T cell receptor beta chains were read from a single sample in a study of T cell responses to AZD1222 COVID-19 vaccine. Clones were read by immunoSEQ multiplex PCR, and TCRdb kept only the in-frame ones, dropping some. Of about 180,000 clones in the sample, roughly 92% are singletons; the top ten hold more than 1.5%. The sequencing used peripheral blood, collected 28 days after the second AZD1222 dose. The receptors were gathered from an adult who received the AZD1222 COVID-19 vaccine. Each CDR3 is given with its conserved first and last residue. The D gene is left open where the match is weak. Size tells how often a clone was seen (once, few, many) or the class of an expanded clone, and some rows leave it out.

18	TRBV13	.	TRBJ1-1	TRBD1	TGTGCCAGCAGCGTTGGTCCGGGACAGGGGAGAGGGAACACTGAAGCTTTCTTT	CASSVGPGQGRGNTEAFF
13	TRBV6-1	.	TRBJ2-7	.	TGTGCCAGCAGTGTAGCAGGAAGATACGAGCAGTACTTC	CASSVAGRYEQYF
16	TRBV9	.	TRBJ2-5	TRBD2	TGTGCCAGCAGCGTAGTTGGTAGCGGGGGGGCAGAGACCCAGTACTTC	CASSVVGSGGAETQYF
16	TRBV6-5	.	TRBJ1-1	.	TGTGCCAGCAGTTACCTCTCGGTACTGGGCAACACTGAAGCTTTCTTT	CASSYLSVLGNTEAFF
15	TRBV5-4	.	TRBJ1-6	TRBD1	TGTGCCAGCAGCCGCAGGGACAGCGCCGATTCACCCCTCCACTTT	CASSRRDSADSPLHF
14	TRBV7-6	.	TRBJ2-3	.	TGTGCCAGCAGCTTATGGGGGGTCACAGATACGCAGTATTTT	CASSLWGVTDTQYF
19	TRBV5-3	.	TRBJ1-5	.	TGTGCCAGAAGCTTGGGGGTCCCTCCGCGGCAGGGTATATTTCAGCCCCAGCATTTT	CARSLGVPPRQGIFQPQHF
13	TRBV5-6	.	TRBJ2-5	.	TGTGCCAGCAGCTTGGACTTAGAAGAGACCCAGTACTTC	CASSLDLEETQYF
12	TRBV7-2	once	TRBJ2-1	.	TGTGCCAGCAGCTTAGTCCCGGATGAGCAGTTCTTC	CASSLVPDEQFF
16	TRBV3-1/TRBV3-2	.	TRBJ1-2	.	TGTGCCAGCAGCCACCTAACCCAGGGACTCGGCGACGGCTACACCTTC	CASSHLTQGLGDGYTF
17	TRBV11-2	.	TRBJ1-1	TRBD1	TGTGCCAGCAGCTCGACCCGGGGGGACAGGGGGTTGATTAGGGCTTTCTTT	CASSSTRGDRGLIRAFF
15	TRBV19	.	TRBJ1-2	.	TGTGCCAGCAAACCACAGAGCCGGGGGGCCTATGGCTACACCTTC	CASKPQSRGAYGYTF
15	TRBV6-5	.	TRBJ2-7	.	TGTGCCAGCAGTTACGGGGCAACTAATACCTACGAGCAGTACTTC	CASSYGATNTYEQYF
15	TRBV6-5	.	TRBJ2-1	.	TGTGCCAGCAGCGTCAGGTCCTTATCCTACAATGAGCAGTTCTTC	CASSVRSLSYNEQFF
16	TRBV10-1	.	TRBJ2-1	TRBD2	TGCGCCAGCAGTGAAAGGGCTAGCGGAACCTACAATGAGCAGTTCTTC	CASSERASGTYNEQFF
16	TRBV30	.	TRBJ2-7	.	TGTGCCTGGAGTCCGGGCGGTGTGAAACTCGGCTACGAGCAGTACTTC	CAWSPGGVKLGYEQYF
13	TRBV4-1	.	TRBJ2-7	.	TGCGCCAGCAGCCAAGTAGTTAGGGCCGAGCAGTACTTC	CASSQVVRAEQYF
16	TRBV15	.	TRBJ1-5	.	TGTGCCACCAGCAGAGATCCAGATTATAGCAATCAGCCCCAGCATTTT	CATSRDPDYSNQPQHF
12	TRBV14	.	TRBJ1-1	.	TGTGCCAGCAGCCTTAAACCAAGAGAAGCTTTCTTT	CASSLKPREAFF
15	TRBV9	.	TRBJ1-1	TRBD1	TGTGCCAGCAGCACGCCGGGACAGGGGGCGACTGAAGCTTTCTTT	CASSTPGQGATEAFF
12	TRBV24-1	.	TRBJ1-1	TRBD1	TGTGCCACCAGTGACGGGCCAGGGGGAGCTTTCTTT	CATSDGPGGAFF
16	TRBV27	.	TRBJ1-1	.	TGTGCCAGCACCACGCACGGGGGGGAGATGAACACTGAAGCTTTCTTT	CASTTHGGEMNTEAFF
14	TRBV20-1	.	TRBJ2-1	TRBD2	TGCAGTGCTAGTACCGGGAGGGATCCCAATGAGCAGTTCTTC	CSASTGRDPNEQFF
17	TRBV30	.	TRBJ1-2	.	TGTGCCTGGGCGGGGGCGGCAGGTTATGGTGTGAACTATGGCTACACCTTC	CAWAGAAGYGVNYGYTF
15	TRBV11-3	.	TRBJ2-7	.	TGTGCCAGCAGCTTACAGGGGCCCTTCTCCTACGAGCAGTACTTC	CASSLQGPFSYEQYF
14	TRBV4-1	.	TRBJ1-1	.	TGCGCCAGCAGCCCCGGGGGGGAGAACACTGAAGCTTTCTTT	CASSPGGENTEAFF
16	TRBV4-2	.	TRBJ2-3	TRBD2	TGTGCCAGCAGCCTGGTGACTAGCGGGACTTCAGATACGCAGTATTTT	CASSLVTSGTSDTQYF
11	TRBV7-2	.	TRBJ2-1	.	TGTGCCAGCAGCTTAGCGGTTGAGCAGTTCTTC	CASSLAVEQFF
12	TRBV2	few	TRBJ1-4	.	TGTGCCAGCACTGTGGCTAATGAAAAACTGTTTTTT	CASTVANEKLFF
15	TRBV27	.	TRBJ2-5	.	TGTGCCAGCAGCCTGATTTTGGGGGGTTTCGAGACCCAGTACTTC	CASSLILGGFETQYF